A selection of T cell receptor beta chains follows, all from one sample in a study of cytomegalovirus exposure and HLA in healthy donors. TCRdb's table, derived via immunoSEQ multiplex PCR, lists solely in-frame clones and lacks some. The data hold about 120,000 clones, with approximately 61% observed a single time. Sequencing input: PBMCs. These receptors all come from a young man in good health and CMV-seropositive. Both conserved end residues are part of each CDR3. D genes are given only for firm matches. Only part of the rows carry a size: once, few, many, or a class if the clone is expanded.

D: -
size: -
V: TRBV6-6
J: TRBJ1-2
DNA: TGTGCCAGCAGTTACTCGAAAATTAGCTCTGGCTACACCTTC
CDR3: CASSYSKISSGYTF

D: -
size: -
V: TRBV2
J: TRBJ2-2
DNA: TGTGCCAGCAGTGAATCCAGGAACACCGGGGAGCTGTTTTTT
CDR3: CASSESRNTGELFF

D: TRBD1
size: few
V: TRBV6-5
J: TRBJ1-2
DNA: TGTGCCAGCAGCCCCCCTCAGGGGGCGAGAGGCTACACCTTC
CDR3: CASSPPQGARGYTF

D: -
size: few
V: TRBV29-1
J: TRBJ2-2
DNA: TGCAGCGTTGGGCGGTCGGGAGTCTGGACCGGGGAGCTGTTTTTT
CDR3: CSVGRSGVWTGELFF

D: -
size: -
V: TRBV2
J: TRBJ2-1
DNA: TGTGCCAGCAGTGCCCTTTCATGGGGGGATGAGCAGTTCTTC
CDR3: CASSALSWGDEQFF

D: TRBD2
size: -
V: TRBV7-6
J: TRBJ2-7
DNA: TGTGCCAGCAGCGCCGCTAGCGGGAAGGGACTCGAGCAGTACTTC
CDR3: CASSAASGKGLEQYF

D: -
size: few
V: TRBV7-9
J: TRBJ1-2
DNA: TGTGCCAGCAGTCCGTACCATGACAGTTCCTATGGCTACACCTTC
CDR3: CASSPYHDSSYGYTF

D: -
size: -
V: TRBV6-5
J: TRBJ1-1
DNA: TGTGCCAGCAGTTACTCTACGGGGTTAGGGGAAGCTTTCTTT
CDR3: CASSYSTGLGEAFF

D: -
size: -
V: TRBV4-3
J: TRBJ2-2
DNA: TGCGCCAGCAGCCAGGGAGGACAGGACGTCCCGGAGCTGTTTTTT
CDR3: CASSQGGQDVPELFF

D: TRBD2
size: -
V: TRBV5-1
J: TRBJ2-7
DNA: TGCGCCAGCAGCTTGTTCGGACTAGCGGGACCCTCCTACGAGCAGTACTTC
CDR3: CASSLFGLAGPSYEQYF

D: -
size: -
V: TRBV18
J: TRBJ2-5
DNA: TGTGCCAGCTCACCCTCGTTCCCTGGGGCGACCCAGTACTTC
CDR3: CASSPSFPGATQYF

D: TRBD2
size: -
V: TRBV5-6
J: TRBJ2-1
DNA: TGTGCCAGCAGCTTGTTAGCGGGCGATGAGCAGTTCTTC
CDR3: CASSLLAGDEQFF

D: TRBD1
size: -
V: TRBV5-1
J: TRBJ2-7
DNA: TGCGCCAGCAGCTTGGGTCTGGCAGGGGGTCATTACGAGCAGTACTTC
CDR3: CASSLGLAGGHYEQYF

D: -
size: -
V: TRBV20-1
J: TRBJ2-7
DNA: TGCAGTGCTAGATCCATCTACGAGCAGTACTTC
CDR3: CSARSIYEQYF

D: -
size: many
V: TRBV30
J: TRBJ2-7
DNA: TGTGCCTGGAGTGGGGTAGCAGTCTCCTACGAGCAGTACTTC
CDR3: CAWSGVAVSYEQYF

D: TRBD1
size: -
V: TRBV27
J: TRBJ1-2
DNA: TGTGCCAGCAGTTTATTTGGGACAGGGGGATCTGGCTACACCTTC
CDR3: CASSLFGTGGSGYTF

D: -
size: -
V: TRBV5-1
J: TRBJ1-3
DNA: TGCGCCAGCAGCTTGAAAAGGGGGACCTCTGGAAACACCATATATTTT
CDR3: CASSLKRGTSGNTIYF

D: -
size: -
V: TRBV7-9
J: TRBJ2-6
DNA: TGTGCCAGCGTAGAAGGGGGATCTGGGGCCAACGTCCTGACTTTC
CDR3: CASVEGGSGANVLTF

D: TRBD1
size: -
V: TRBV12-5
J: TRBJ1-1
DNA: TGTGCTAGTGAGGGGGCAGGCGCAGGGACTGAAGCTTTCTTT
CDR3: CASEGAGAGTEAFF

D: -
size: -
V: TRBV10-3
J: TRBJ1-5
DNA: TGTGCCATCAGTTTTGACAGGAATCAGCCCCAGCATTTT
CDR3: CAISFDRNQPQHF

D: -
size: -
V: TRBV29-1
J: TRBJ2-3
DNA: TGCAGCCGACTAGGCGACACAGATACGCAGTATTTT
CDR3: CSRLGDTDTQYF

D: TRBD2
size: -
V: TRBV5-4
J: TRBJ2-1
DNA: TGTGCCAGCAGCTCCTATAAGACTAGCGGGAACAATGAGCAGTTCTTC
CDR3: CASSSYKTSGNNEQFF

D: -
size: -
V: TRBV19
J: TRBJ1-4
DNA: TGTGCCAGTACCACAGACCGGGAGGGTGGCGAAAAACTGTTTTTT
CDR3: CASTTDREGGEKLFF

D: TRBD2
size: -
V: TRBV7-3
J: TRBJ2-2
DNA: TGTGCCAGCAGCCCGTCACTAGCGAGCACCGGGGAGCTGTTTTTT
CDR3: CASSPSLASTGELFF

D: TRBD2
size: once
V: TRBV11-2
J: TRBJ2-7
DNA: TGTGCCAGCAGCGCGGGACTAGCGGGAGATCTGTGGTACGAGCAGTACTTC
CDR3: CASSAGLAGDLWYEQYF

D: TRBD2
size: -
V: TRBV9
J: TRBJ2-7
DNA: TGTGCCAGCAGCGTAGGGCTAGCGGGAGACGAGCAGTACTTC
CDR3: CASSVGLAGDEQYF

D: TRBD1
size: -
V: TRBV4-3
J: TRBJ1-4
DNA: TGCGCCAGCAGCCAAGATAGGGACACAGGGGATTTACGGGAAAAACTGTTTTTT
CDR3: CASSQDRDTGDLREKLFF

D: TRBD1
size: -
V: TRBV11-2
J: TRBJ1-1
DNA: TGTGCCAGCAGCGATCCCGGGACAGCTTTGAACACTGAAGCTTTCTTT
CDR3: CASSDPGTALNTEAFF

D: TRBD2
size: -
V: TRBV7-9
J: TRBJ2-1
DNA: TGTGCCAGCAGCTATAGCGGGAGAATCAATGAGCAGTTCTTC
CDR3: CASSYSGRINEQFF

D: -
size: -
V: TRBV20-1
J: TRBJ1-1
DNA: TGCAGTGCTAGTCCTCTCGAAGCTTTCTTT
CDR3: CSASPLEAFF

D: -
size: -
V: TRBV15
J: TRBJ2-1
DNA: TGTGCCACCAGCAGAGAGATAGCTAGCGTTCACAATGAGCAGTTCTTC
CDR3: CATSREIASVHNEQFF

D: -
size: -
V: TRBV19
J: TRBJ1-4
DNA: TGTGCCAGTGGCTCTCCTGGAGAAAACGAAAAACTGTTTTTT
CDR3: CASGSPGENEKLFF

D: -
size: -
V: TRBV5-1
J: TRBJ1-3
DNA: TGCGCCAGCACCACAGGCTCTGGAAACACCATATATTTT
CDR3: CASTTGSGNTIYF

D: -
size: once
V: TRBV11-2
J: TRBJ2-7
DNA: TGTGCCAGCAGCCCAGCGGAATTTTCTAAGGAGCAGTACTTC
CDR3: CASSPAEFSKEQYF